This T cell receptor beta chain was sequenced for a study of Ad26.COV2.S vaccination and SARS-CoV-2 variants. Across the study: It was the COV1001 Ad26.COV2.S trial arm that included the donor.

Assay: immunoSEQ multiplex PCR; the TCRdb copy retains only in-frame clones and omits some. The sample includes a few hundred thousand clones, about 89% of them seen just once. The sample's treatment: 19 received Ad26.COV2.S at low or high dose, single or two shots; about 5 received placebo; per-sample allocation not given. Samples were taken on day 63 after the first vaccine or placebo injection. The donor's status was that of an adult aged 18-55 years in Boston. The receptor comes from a person aged 18-60 years who received the Ad26.COV2.S COVID-19 vaccine or a placebo. Sequences were derived from peripheral blood, sampled in a trial of Ad26.COV2.S vaccine versus placebo.

The DNA of the CDR3 is TGCAGCACATGGGACGGGGTCACCGGGGAGCTGTTTTTT. Its translation is CSTWDGVTGELFF. The chain is built from TRBV29-1 and TRBJ2-2; either TRBD1 or TRBD2 may supply D (5 bases each). CDR3 length: 13 residues. V dropped 8 bases and J dropped 4 bases, with 14 bases sitting between them. Germline V gene lookup returns CDR1 SQVTM and CDR2 ANQGSEA.